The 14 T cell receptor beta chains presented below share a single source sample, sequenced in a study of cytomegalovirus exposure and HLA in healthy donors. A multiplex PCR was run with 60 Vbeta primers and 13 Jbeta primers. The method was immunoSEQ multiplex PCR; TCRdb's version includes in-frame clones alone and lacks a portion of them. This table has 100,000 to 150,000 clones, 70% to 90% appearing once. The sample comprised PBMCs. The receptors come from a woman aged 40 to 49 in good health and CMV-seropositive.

The CDR3 DNA reads TGTGCCAGCGGAGGTACAGGGACAGATACGCAGTATTTT. Translation gives CASGGTGTDTQYF. The chain joins TRBV9 to TRBJ2-3; a weak D match, TRBD1 (6 bases). Trimming took off 7 bases at V and 3 bases at J, with 12 bases between the two ends. Germline V lookup: CDR1 SGDLS, CDR2 YYNGEE. The CDR3 is 13 residues long.

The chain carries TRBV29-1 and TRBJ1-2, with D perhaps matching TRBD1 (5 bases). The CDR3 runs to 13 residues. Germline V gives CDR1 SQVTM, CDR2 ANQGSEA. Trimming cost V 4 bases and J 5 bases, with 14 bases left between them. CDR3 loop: CSVVPQTVYGYTF. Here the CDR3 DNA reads TGCAGCGTTGTTCCCCAGACAGTTTATGGCTACACCTTC.

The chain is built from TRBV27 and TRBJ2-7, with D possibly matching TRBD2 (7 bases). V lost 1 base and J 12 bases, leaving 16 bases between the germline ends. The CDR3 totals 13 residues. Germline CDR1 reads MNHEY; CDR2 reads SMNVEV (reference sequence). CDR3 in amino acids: CASSLFAGANMYF. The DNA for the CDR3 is TGTGCCAGCAGTTTATTCGCGGGGGCAAATATGTACTTC.

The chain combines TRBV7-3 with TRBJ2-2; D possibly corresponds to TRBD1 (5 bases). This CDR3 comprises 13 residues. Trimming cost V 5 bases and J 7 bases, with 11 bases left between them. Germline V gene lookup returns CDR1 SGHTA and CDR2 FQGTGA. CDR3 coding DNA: TGTGCCAGCAGCAACCCAGGGTACGGGGAGCTGTTTTTT. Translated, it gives CASSNPGYGELFF.

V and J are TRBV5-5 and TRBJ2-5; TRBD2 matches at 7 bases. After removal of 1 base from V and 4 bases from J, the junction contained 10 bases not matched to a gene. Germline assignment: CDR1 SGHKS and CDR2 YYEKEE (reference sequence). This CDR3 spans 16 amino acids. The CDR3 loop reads CASSLSSGTSGETQYF. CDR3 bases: TGTGCCAGCAGCTTGTCTAGCGGTACGAGCGGAGAGACCCAGTACTTC.

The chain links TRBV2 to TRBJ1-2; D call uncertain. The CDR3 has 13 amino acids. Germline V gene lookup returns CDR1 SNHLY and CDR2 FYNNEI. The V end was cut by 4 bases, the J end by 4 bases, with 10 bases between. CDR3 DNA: TGTGCCAGCAGTGGGGAGCTCGGCTATGGCTACACCTTC. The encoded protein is CASSGELGYGYTF.

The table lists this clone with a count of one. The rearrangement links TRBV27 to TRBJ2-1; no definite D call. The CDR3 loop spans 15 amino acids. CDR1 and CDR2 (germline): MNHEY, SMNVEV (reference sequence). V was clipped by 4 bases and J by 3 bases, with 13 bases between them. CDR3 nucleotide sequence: TGTGCCAGCAGTTCCTCCCTACTCGGCTACAATGAGCAGTTCTTC. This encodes CASSSSLLGYNEQFF.

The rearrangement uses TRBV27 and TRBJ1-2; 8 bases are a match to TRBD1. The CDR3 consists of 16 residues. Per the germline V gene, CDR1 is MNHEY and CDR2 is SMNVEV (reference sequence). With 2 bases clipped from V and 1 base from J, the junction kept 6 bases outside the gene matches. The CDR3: CASSLRQGRDNYGYTF. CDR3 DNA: TGTGCCAGCAGTTTAAGACAGGGGAGGGATAACTATGGCTACACCTTC.

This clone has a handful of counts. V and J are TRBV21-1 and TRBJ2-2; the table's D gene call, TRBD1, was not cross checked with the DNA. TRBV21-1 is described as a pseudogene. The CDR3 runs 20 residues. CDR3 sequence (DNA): TGTGCCAGCAGTCCTCATCCCCGGGAACCGGGACAGGGTTTGTCCGGGGAGCTGTTTTTT. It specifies CASSPHPREPGQGLSGELFF.

The CDR3 DNA reads TGTGCCAGCAGCACGTCAGGGTCGAATTCACCCCTCCACTTT. Residues: CASSTSGSNSPLHF. The chain links TRBV21-1 to TRBJ1-6; TRBD1, the D gene given by the table, was not confirmed from the DNA. TRBV21-1 is noted as a pseudogene. The CDR3 runs 14 residues.

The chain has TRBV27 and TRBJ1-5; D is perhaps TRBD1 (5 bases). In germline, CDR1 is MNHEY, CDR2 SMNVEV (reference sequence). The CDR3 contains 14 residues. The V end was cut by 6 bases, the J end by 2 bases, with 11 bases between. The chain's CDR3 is CASSFQGGNQPQHF. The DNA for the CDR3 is TGTGCCAGCAGCTTCCAAGGGGGCAATCAGCCCCAGCATTTT.

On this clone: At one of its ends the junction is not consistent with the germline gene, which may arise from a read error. The CDR3, as DNA: TGTGCCAGCAATCCGCATCTAGCGGAGAGCTCCTACAAGCAGTACTTC. This translates into CASNPHLAESSYKQYF. V is TRBV2 and J is TRBJ2-7; 7 nucleotides agree with TRBD2. The germline CDR1 and CDR2 sequences are SNHLY and FYNNEI. The CDR3 spans 16 residues.

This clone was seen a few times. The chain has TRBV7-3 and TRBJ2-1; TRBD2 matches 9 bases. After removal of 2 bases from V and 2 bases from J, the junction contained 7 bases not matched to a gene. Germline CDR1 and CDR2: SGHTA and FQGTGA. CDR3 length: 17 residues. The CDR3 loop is CASSLLVASGTYNEQFF. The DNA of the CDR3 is TGTGCCAGCAGCTTATTAGTAGCTAGCGGGACCTACAATGAGCAGTTCTTC.

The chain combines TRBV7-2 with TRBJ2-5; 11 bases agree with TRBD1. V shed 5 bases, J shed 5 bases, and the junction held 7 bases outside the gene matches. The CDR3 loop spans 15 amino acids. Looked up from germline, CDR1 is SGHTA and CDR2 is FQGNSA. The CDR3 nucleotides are TGTGCCAGCAGCCCGGACAGGGGGCGCGATGAGACCCAGTACTTC. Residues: CASSPDRGRDETQYF.